This T cell receptor (beta chain) is from a study of PD-1 blockade in classical Hodgkin lymphoma. With no exception, relapse followed autologous stem cell transplantation in all patients, and brentuximab vedotin exposure varied. Only in-frame clones appear in the TCRdb table, and some are missing; sequencing was by immunoSEQ multiplex PCR. The table includes 25,000 to 35,000 clones, over 55% detected once. The sequenced sample was peripheral blood mononuclear cells (PBMCs), obtained before the second cycle of nivolumab. This sequence was found in a human donor with classical Hodgkin lymphoma.

In DNA form, the CDR3 reads TGTGCCAGTAGTATATCGGGGGGGTCTTACAATGAGCAGTTCTTC. This translates into CASSISGGSYNEQFF. The chain is built from TRBV19 and TRBJ2-1; 8 bases map to TRBD2. The germline CDR1 and CDR2 sequences are LNHDA and SQIVND (reference sequence). V shed 2 bases, J shed 4 bases, and the junction held 4 bases outside the gene matches. There are 15 residues in the CDR3.